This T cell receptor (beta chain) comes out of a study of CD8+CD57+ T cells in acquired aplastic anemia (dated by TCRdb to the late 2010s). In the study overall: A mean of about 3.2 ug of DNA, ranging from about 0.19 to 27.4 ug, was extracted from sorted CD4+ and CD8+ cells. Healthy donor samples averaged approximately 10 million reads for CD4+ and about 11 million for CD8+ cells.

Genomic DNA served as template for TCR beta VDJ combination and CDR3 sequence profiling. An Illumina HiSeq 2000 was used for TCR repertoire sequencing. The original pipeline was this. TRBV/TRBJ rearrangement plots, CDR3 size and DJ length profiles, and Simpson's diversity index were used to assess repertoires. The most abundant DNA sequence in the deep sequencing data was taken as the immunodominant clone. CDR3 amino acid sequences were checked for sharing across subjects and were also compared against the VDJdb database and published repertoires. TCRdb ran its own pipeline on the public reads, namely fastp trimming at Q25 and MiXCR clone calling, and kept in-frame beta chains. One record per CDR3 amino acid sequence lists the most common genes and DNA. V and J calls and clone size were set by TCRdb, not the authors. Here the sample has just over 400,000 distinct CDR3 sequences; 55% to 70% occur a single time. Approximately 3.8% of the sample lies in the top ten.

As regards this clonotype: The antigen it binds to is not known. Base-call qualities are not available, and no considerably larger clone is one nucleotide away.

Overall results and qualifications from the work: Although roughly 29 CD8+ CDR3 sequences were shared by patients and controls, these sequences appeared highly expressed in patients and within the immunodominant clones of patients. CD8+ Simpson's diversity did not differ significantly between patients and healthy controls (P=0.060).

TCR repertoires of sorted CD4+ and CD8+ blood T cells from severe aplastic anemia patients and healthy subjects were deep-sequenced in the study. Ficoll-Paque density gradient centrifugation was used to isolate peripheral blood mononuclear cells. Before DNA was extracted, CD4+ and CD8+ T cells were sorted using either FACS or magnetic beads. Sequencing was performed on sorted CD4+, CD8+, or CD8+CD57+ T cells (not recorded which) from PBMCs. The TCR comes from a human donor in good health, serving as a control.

In nucleotides, the sequence is TGCAGTGCTAGCGACCCAGCGGCGTATCGCTACACCTTC. It translates to CSASDPAAYRYTF. The rearrangement combines TRBV20-1 with TRBJ1-2; the D segment cannot be called with confidence. There are 13 amino acids in the CDR3, from cysteine to phenylalanine inclusive. Only the CDR3 region is kept as DNA, spanning 39 bases read in frame from base 1. Based on the germline V gene (reference sequence), the CDR1 and CDR2 sequences are DFQATT and SNEGSKA. V loses 3 bases, J loses 9 bases, and the germline ends lie 17 bases apart.